Sequencing of this T cell receptor beta chain was carried out in a study of blood T cells in healthy people across ages. At the level of the study: Per every two T cells, about one barcoded beta molecule was captured by template switching.

Through a sample-barcoded 5' primer and a J-beta primer mix, a second PCR was run for roughly 6 to 11 cycles. TCRdb analysed the 5' RACE reads with MiXCR anew, one entry per CDR3 protein. The repertoire includes some 550,000 distinct CDR3 sequences, about 45% of them detected once, and around 25% sits in the top ten. This CDR3 is built from 13 residues. Trimming took off 3 bases at V and 4 bases at J, with 7 bases between the two ends. Germline loops: CDR1 LGHDT, CDR2 YNNKEL (reference sequence). PBMCs numbering at least 7 million were isolated per sample. This clonotype was obtained from a man of 80 years or more in good health. The specimen sequenced was blood. The J gene is TRBJ1-5, the V gene TRBV3-1, with no clear D. The CDR3 nucleotides are TGTGCCAGCAGCCAGGGGATAAATCAGCCCCAGCATTTT. This translates into CASSQGINQPQHF.